This TCR beta chain originates from a study of cytomegalovirus exposure and HLA in healthy donors. PCR used 60 Vbeta primers and 13 Jbeta primers. Original analysis: Approximately 87 million unique TCR beta chains, some 9.9 million shared, were counted in a later analysis. Only in-frame clones appear in the TCRdb table, and some are missing; sequencing was by immunoSEQ multiplex PCR. The DNA was the basis for D and trimming; V, J and clone size are from that table. The sample lists around 140,000 clones, 60% to 80% occurring once. The CDR3 spans 16 residues. CDR1 and CDR2 from the germline V gene are SEHNR and FQNEAQ (reference sequence). The V segment lost 0 bases and the J segment 4 bases; nucleotides outside the gene matches: 5. Note on this clone: Its antigen is unknown. In the same sample, other DNA sequences code for this CDR3.

Study-level points and caveats: Previous analysis showed most TCR beta V segments were productive about 87% or about 30% of the time. Immune exposure data for these donors was limited to CMV serostatus. A highly shared variant cluster was judged a likely technical artifact.

This chain uses TRBV7-9 with TRBJ2-1; TRBD2 agrees at 8 bases. The specimen sequenced was PBMCs. This receptor was obtained from a man aged 35 to 55 in good health and CMV-seronegative. CDR3 nucleotides: TGTGCCAGCAGCTTAGCCTTAGCGGGGACTTACAATGAGCAGTTCTTC. Its protein is CASSLALAGTYNEQFF.